A single sample gave rise to the 21 T cell receptor beta chains below, sequenced in a study of early T cells in non-severe SARS-CoV-2 infection. TCRdb fed the 5' RACE reads into MiXCR, producing one record per CDR3 protein. The sample lists around 37,000 distinct CDR3 sequences, 8.5% to 10% occurring once. What was sequenced was whole blood. Receptors were obtained from an adult who was a healthcare worker with PCR-confirmed SARS-CoV-2 infection or an uninfected control (not recorded which).

This clonotype was counted many times. The chain employs TRBV6-1 and TRBJ2-3; D is ambiguous. The CDR3 is made up of 15 amino acids. From germline, CDR1 is MNHNS and CDR2 SASEGT. V shed 8 bases and J shed 5 bases, with 20 bases lying between them. Here the CDR3 reads CASSNTRPPRDTQYF. CDR3 in DNA: TGTGCCAGCTCTAACACCAGGCCGCCGAGAGATACGCAGTATTTT.

This clonotype was seen a few times. This rearrangement joins TRBV29-1 to TRBJ1-3; D remains ambiguous. The V and J ends lost 4 bases and 2 bases respectively, with 6 bases between them. The CDR3 totals 12 residues. Per germline, CDR1 SQVTM and CDR2 ANQGSEA. CDR3 nucleotide sequence: TGCAGCGTTGCACTAGCTGGAAACACCATATATTTT. It codes for CSVALAGNTIYF.

In the case of this clonotype: A much bigger clone sits one base away, suggesting this may be a read error. V and J are TRBV18 and TRBJ2-7; 8 bases align to TRBD1. The CDR3 covers 14 residues. Germline V gives CDR1 KGHSH, CDR2 LQKENI. CDR3 bases: TGTGTCAGCTCCCCCGGACAGGGAACGGGAGAGCAGTACTTC. Amino acids: CVSSPGQGTGEQYF. The full variable domain, in which reference TRBV18 and TRBJ2-7 provide the parts outside the CDR3, is NAGVMQNPRHLVRRRGQEARLRCSPMKGHSHVYWYRQLPEEGLKFMVYLQKENIIDESGMPKERFSAEFPKEGPSILRIQQVVRGDSAAYFCVSSPGQGTGEQYFGPGTRLTVT.

This rearrangement joins TRBV7-9 to TRBJ1-6; D unclear. Germline V gives CDR1 SEHNR, CDR2 FQNEAQ (reference sequence). This CDR3 comprises 13 residues. Trimming removed 5 bases at V and 6 bases at J, with 8 bases between. CDR3 DNA sequence: TGTGCCAGCAGCCGGGCGGCTAATTCACCCCTCCACTTT. The encoded protein is CASSRAANSPLHF. Full variable domain (missing parts from reference TRBV7-9 and TRBJ1-6): DTGVSQNPRHKITKRGQNVTFRCDPISEHNRLYWYRQTLGQGPEFLTYFQNEAQLEKSRLLSDRFSAERPKGSFSTLEIQRTEQGDSAMYLCASSRAANSPLHFGNGTRLTVT.

This clonotype was observed many times. The J gene is TRBJ2-3, the V gene TRBV3-1, with D possibly matching TRBD1 (5 bases). The germline V gene has CDR1 LGHDT and CDR2 YNNKEL (reference sequence). Trimming left V 0 bases short and J 1 base short, with 14 bases between. The CDR3 extends over 17 amino acids. CDR3 sequence: CASSQEGQPLGTDTQYF. DNA of the CDR3: TGTGCCAGCAGCCAAGAGGGGCAACCCCTCGGCACAGATACGCAGTATTTT.

This clonotype was detected ten times or more. The chain employs TRBV12-3 or TRBV12-4 and TRBJ2-3; 7 bases are a match to TRBD2. This CDR3 is built from 12 residues. V lost 5 bases to trimming and J lost 6 bases; unmatched junction nucleotides: 2. The CDR3 nucleotides read TGTGCCAGCAGTAGGACTAGGGATACGCAGTATTTT. This gives the protein CASSRTRDTQYF.

The table lists this clonotype with many counts. The CDR3 spells CASSLKSGANVLTF. The DNA of the CDR3 is TGTGCCAGCAGCTTGAAGTCTGGGGCCAACGTCCTGACTTTC. This rearrangement joins TRBV7-3 to TRBJ2-6, with unresolved D. V was trimmed by 3 bases and J by 1 base, leaving 4 bases between them. Looked up from germline, CDR1 is SGHTA and CDR2 is FQGTGA. This CDR3 has 14 amino acids.

This clonotype was seen ten or more times. The genes are TRBV29-1 and TRBJ2-5; D remains unclear. Germline lookup yields CDR1 SQVTM and CDR2 ANQGSEA. The CDR3 is made up of 14 amino acids. V shed 3 bases and J shed 1 base, with 12 bases lying between them. The CDR3, as DNA: TGCAGCGTTGAGGATTCGGATTTCCAAGAGACCCAGTACTTC. Residues: CSVEDSDFQETQYF. The variable domain in full, with the rest retrieved from reference TRBV29-1 and TRBJ2-5, is SAVISQKPSRDICQRGTSLTIQCQVDSQVTMMFWYRQQPGQSLTLIATANQGSEATYESGFVIDKFPISRPNLTFSTLTVSNMSPEDSSIYLCSVEDSDFQETQYFGPGTRLLVL.

This clonotype was picked up many times. This chain joins TRBV10-3 and TRBJ2-7, with TRBD1 matching over 9 bases. Germline V gene sequence: CDR1 ENHRY, CDR2 SYGVKD. The ends lost 10 bases at V and 4 bases at J; junction bases unmatched: 11. This CDR3 is built from 14 residues. The CDR3 is CATRTGTGSYEQYF. The CDR3 DNA sequence: TGTGCCACCCGGACCGGGACAGGGTCATACGAGCAGTACTTC.

The V call is TRBV4-3, the J call TRBJ2-1; TRBD2 aligns across 9 bases. CDR1 LGHNA and CDR2 YSLEER come from the germline V gene. The V segment lost 1 base and the J segment 13 bases; nucleotides outside the gene matches: 5. This CDR3 has 13 amino acids. CDR3: CASSQVSGGSQFF. The CDR3 DNA is TGCGCCAGCAGCCAAGTTAGCGGGGGTAGTCAGTTCTTC.

This clonotype has a count of ten or more. The chain carries TRBV12-3 or TRBV12-4 and TRBJ2-3; tentative D call: TRBD2 (6 bases). Trimming pared 5 bases from V and 4 bases from J, leaving 16 bases between. The CDR3 totals 15 residues. CDR3 sequence: CASSPGDLVADTQYF. As DNA, the CDR3 is TGTGCCAGCAGTCCGGGGGACCTGGTTGCAGATACGCAGTATTTT.

This clonotype came up many times. V is TRBV7-2 and J is TRBJ1-3; D not certain. The germline CDR1 and CDR2 sequences are SGHTA and FQGNSA. The V and J ends lost 3 bases and 9 bases respectively, with 9 bases between them. The CDR3 loop spans 12 amino acids. CDR3 loop: CASSLLEGTIYF. CDR3 in DNA: TGTGCCAGCAGCTTGTTGGAAGGCACCATATATTTT.

This clonotype was found a few times. The V call is TRBV4-1, the J call TRBJ1-2; D perhaps matches TRBD1 (5 bases). CDR1 and CDR2 from the germline V gene are MGHRA and YSYEKL. The germline V and J ends were trimmed by 0 bases and 5 bases, with 10 bases remaining between them. The CDR3 consists of 14 residues. The CDR3: CASSQDAGGYGYTF. In nucleotides, the CDR3 is TGCGCCAGCAGCCAAGATGCCGGGGGTTATGGCTACACCTTC.

Only a few counts were recorded for this clonotype. CDR3 loop: CASSWRGNEQFF. Written as DNA, the CDR3 is TGCGCCAGCAGTTGGCGAGGCAATGAGCAGTTCTTC. The V call is TRBV5-1, the J call TRBJ2-1; D gene uncertain. The CDR3 is 12 residues long. The germline V gene has CDR1 SGHRS and CDR2 YFSETQ. Trimming shortened V by 5 bases and J by 6 bases, and 9 bases separated the two germline ends.

This clonotype was detected only a few times. The rearrangement joins TRBV2 to TRBJ1-4, with D unclear. This CDR3 is built from 14 residues. Germline V CDR1 and CDR2: SNHLY, FYNNEI. V was trimmed by 8 bases and J by 0 bases, leaving 10 bases between them. The CDR3 sequence: CASGETTTNEKLFF. The CDR3 bases are TGTGCCAGCGGAGAGACCACAACTAATGAAAAACTGTTTTTT.

This clonotype has at least ten counts. The genes are TRBV5-1 and TRBJ1-5, with D perhaps TRBD1 (6 bases). V was pared by 5 bases and J by 1 base, with 19 bases between. CDR3 length: 17 residues. Germline CDR1 reads SGHRS; CDR2 reads YFSETQ. This CDR3 is CASRVGGGPDSNQPQHF. CDR3 coding DNA: TGCGCCAGCAGGGTCGGCGGGGGGCCCGACAGCAATCAGCCCCAGCATTTT.

V gene TRBV14 combines with J gene TRBJ2-1; possibly TRBD1 for D (6 bases). The CDR3 consists of 15 residues. V was trimmed by 10 bases and J by 6 bases, leaving 22 bases between them. In germline, CDR1 is SGHDN, CDR2 FVKESK. The CDR3 bases are TGTGCCAACAGACAACAGGGAGAATCCCCCAATGAGCAGTTCTTC. It specifies CANRQQGESPNEQFF.

This clonotype was observed a handful of times. J is TRBJ2-7 and V is TRBV11-2; D remains ambiguous. The germline CDR1 and CDR2 sequences are SGHAT and FQNNGV. Trimming pared 1 base from V and 0 bases from J, leaving 10 bases between. This CDR3 comprises 15 residues. In nucleotides, the CDR3 is TGTGCCAGCAGCTTAGGCAGGAGCCCCTCCTACGAGCAGTACTTC. Residues: CASSLGRSPSYEQYF.

This clonotype has more than one count but fewer than ten. This rearrangement joins TRBV29-1 to TRBJ1-1; unclear D gene. Germline assignment: CDR1 SQVTM and CDR2 ANQGSEA. V was pared by 6 bases and J by 1 base, with 15 bases between. CDR3 length: 14 residues. CDR3 loop: CSVALVAANTEAFF. The CDR3 nucleotides read TGCAGCGTCGCCCTCGTGGCGGCGAACACTGAAGCTTTCTTT.

This clonotype showed up many times. The V and J genes are TRBV27 and TRBJ1-2; weak D call: TRBD1 (5 bases). Trimming took 5 bases from V and 7 from J, leaving 17 bases between them. This CDR3 spans 14 amino acids. Germline CDR1 is MNHEY and CDR2 is SMNVEV (reference sequence). CDR3 in DNA: TGTGCCAGCAGTCCCCGACAGCCCATCGGTGGCTACACCTTC. Residues: CASSPRQPIGGYTF.

There are a few counts of this clonotype. This CDR3 reads CSVGSGASTDTQYF. DNA for the CDR3: TGCAGCGTTGGTTCAGGGGCGAGCACAGATACGCAGTATTTT. The V and J genes are TRBV29-1 and TRBJ2-3, with D possibly TRBD1 on 6 matching bases. Per the germline V gene, CDR1 is SQVTM and CDR2 is ANQGSEA. Trimming removed 4 bases from V and 0 bases from J, with 11 bases in between. The CDR3 extends over 14 amino acids.